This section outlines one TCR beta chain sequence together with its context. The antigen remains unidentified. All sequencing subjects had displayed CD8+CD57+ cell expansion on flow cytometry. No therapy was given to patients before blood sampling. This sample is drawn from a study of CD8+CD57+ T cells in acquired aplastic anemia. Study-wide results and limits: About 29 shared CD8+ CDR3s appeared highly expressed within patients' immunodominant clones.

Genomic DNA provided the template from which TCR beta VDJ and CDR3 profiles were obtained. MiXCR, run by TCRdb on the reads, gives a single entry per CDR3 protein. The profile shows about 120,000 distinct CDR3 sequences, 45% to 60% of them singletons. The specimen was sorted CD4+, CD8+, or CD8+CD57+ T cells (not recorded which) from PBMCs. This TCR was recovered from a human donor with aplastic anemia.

DNA for the CDR3: TGTGCCAGTAGTGCCGAAGGGGGACTAGCTAATGAAAAACTGTTTTTT. Translation gives CASSAEGGLANEKLFF. The chain combines TRBV19 with TRBJ1-4, with a weak D call TRBD1 (6 bases). Germline CDR1 and CDR2: LNHDA and SQIVND (reference sequence). Trimming pared 5 bases from V and 3 bases from J, leaving 16 bases between. The CDR3 runs to 16 residues.